This TCR beta chain was profiled in a study of CD8+ T cells in alopecia areata. Study overall: Treated patients took oral tofacitinib at 5 to 10 mg twice daily.

This CDR3 comprises 12 residues. Germline loops: CDR1 SNHLY, CDR2 FYNNEI. V lost 6 bases and J 4 bases, leaving 10 bases between the germline ends. Investigators sorted PBMCs to obtain both CD4+ and CD8+ T cells. Following extraction, RNA underwent reverse transcription to cDNA, which served as the sequencing template. The table came from immunoSEQ multiplex PCR; TCRdb's copy has only in-frame clones and leaves some out. The repertoire includes about 180,000 clones, almost 65% of them detected once, and about 1.5% sits in the top ten. The receptor was isolated from a human donor with alopecia areata. The specimen comprised CD4+ T cells sorted from blood, sampled at week 0. J is TRBJ2-7 and V is TRBV2, with a tentative D call TRBD1 (6 bases). The CDR3 is CASSQQGYEQYF. The CDR3 DNA reads as TGTGCCAGCAGCCAGCAGGGGTACGAGCAGTACTTC.